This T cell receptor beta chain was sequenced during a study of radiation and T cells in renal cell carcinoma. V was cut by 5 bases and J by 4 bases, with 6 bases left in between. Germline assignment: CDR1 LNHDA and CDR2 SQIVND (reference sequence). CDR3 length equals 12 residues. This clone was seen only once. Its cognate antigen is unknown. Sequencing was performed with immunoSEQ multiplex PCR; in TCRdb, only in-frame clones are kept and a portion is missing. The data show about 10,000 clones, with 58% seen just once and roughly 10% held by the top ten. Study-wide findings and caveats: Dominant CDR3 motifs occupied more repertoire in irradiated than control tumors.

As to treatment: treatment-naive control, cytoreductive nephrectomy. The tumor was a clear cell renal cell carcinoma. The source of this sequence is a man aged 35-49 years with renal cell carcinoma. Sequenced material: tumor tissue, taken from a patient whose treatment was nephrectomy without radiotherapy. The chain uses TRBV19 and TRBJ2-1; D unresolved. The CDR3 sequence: CASSHGYNEQFF. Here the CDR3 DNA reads TGTGCCAGTAGTCACGGTTACAATGAGCAGTTCTTC.